This T cell receptor beta chain derives from a study of regulatory T cells in long-lasting Graves disease. Study-wide results and limits: Favored usage of TRBV28, TRBJ1-2 and TRBJ2-5 was recorded in persistent disease.

The ends were cut back, 4 bases at V and 3 bases at J, with 14 bases in the middle. CDR3 size: 14 residues. Germline V gives CDR1 SGHRS, CDR2 YFSETQ. Libraries of TCR beta came from iRepertoire HTBI primers plus Arm-PCR of CDR3 regions. TCRdb reprocessed the multiplex PCR reads with MiXCR, giving one entry per CDR3 protein. The sample has around 400,000 distinct CDR3 sequences, 21% seen once; the top ten hold approximately 15%. Indicated time point: persistent/refractory GD, antithyroid drugs over 5 years with positive TRAb. RNA from PBMCs was the source of the TCR library. Patients came from an endocrinology department in Xi'an, China. A few counts support this clonotype. Antigen unknown.

This clonotype was obtained from a female donor with Graves disease. The V gene is TRBV5-1, the J gene TRBJ2-7; D may be TRBD1 or TRBD2 (5 bases each). The specimen was peripheral blood mononuclear cells (PBMCs), collected when the disease was refractory, from a patient treated with antithyroid drugs. The CDR3 protein is CASSGDRGDYEQYF. Here the CDR3 DNA reads TGCGCCAGCAGCGGGGACCGTGGCGACTACGAGCAGTACTTC.